This entry concerns a single TCR beta chain. The target antigen is unknown. Among the donors, all were Caucasian adults who lived in Nashville, Tennessee. Naive CD4+ cells were CD45RA-selected; the remaining cells were memory. This record belongs to a study of shared clonotypes between healthy human individuals. Whole-study findings and limits: On the whole, naive subsets had larger estimated richness than memory subsets had. A handful of donors showed sharing of about 4.7% of naive CD4 clonotypes.

Assay: immunoSEQ multiplex PCR; the TCRdb copy retains only in-frame clones and omits some. The sample consists of some 200,000 clones, approximately 70% of them appearing once. What was sequenced was memory CD4+ T cells sorted from blood. Subset defined: CD45RA-negative fraction. The clonotype originates from a man aged 25-40 years in good health.

The CDR3 loop reads CAISDTIGNSGTDSFLYGYTF. The CDR3 DNA reads TGTGCCATCAGCGACACTATTGGTAACTCCGGGACAGATTCCTTCCTCTATGGCTACACCTTC. The gene calls are TRBV10-3 and TRBJ1-2; 7 bases line up with TRBD1. The CDR3 is made up of 21 amino acids. Trimming removed 6 bases from V and 4 bases from J; junction bases left unmatched: 29. CDR1 and CDR2 from the germline V gene are ENHRY and SYGVKD.